These 26 T cell receptor beta chains came from one sample sequenced in a study of blood T cell repertoires in COVID-19 (dated by TCRdb to 2019 to 2021). The receptor library was made with the immunoSEQ multiplex PCR assay. TCRdb carries this immuneACCESS record with in-frame sequences only. Its versions omit some clonotypes, under half of them owing to an unresolved V gene in the studies checked, with the rest unexplained. For this sample there are about 400,000 clones; more than 85% appear just once. Roughly 4% of the sample comes from the top ten. Sequenced: peripheral blood. The receptors come from a woman in her twenties or thirties with acute or convalescent COVID-19.

The rearrangement joins TRBV18 to TRBJ1-4; possibly TRBD1 for D (6 bases). From germline, CDR1 is KGHSH and CDR2 LQKENI. Deletions cut 6 bases from V and 7 bases from J, with 18 bases between. This CDR3 contains 15 residues. CDR3 sequence reads: CASSFGEGGVEKLFF. The CDR3 bases are TGTGCCAGCTCCTTCGGTGAAGGGGGAGTTGAAAAACTGTTTTTT.

V and J are TRBV18 and TRBJ2-5, with D maybe TRBD2 (6 bases). Trimming left V 3 bases short and J 10 bases short, with 18 bases between. Germline V lookup: CDR1 KGHSH, CDR2 LQKENI. The CDR3 runs 14 residues. CDR3 sequence reads: CASSPPSGLPVQYF. CDR3 DNA: TGTGCCAGCTCACCCCCCTCGGGACTCCCGGTCCAGTACTTC. The full variable domain, completed using reference TRBV18 and TRBJ2-5, is NAGVMQNPRHLVRRRGQEARLRCSPMKGHSHVYWYRQLPEEGLKFMVYLQKENIIDESGMPKERFSAEFPKEGPSILRIQQVVRGDSAAYFCASSPPSGLPVQYFGPGTRLLVL.

The chain couples TRBV9 to TRBJ1-1; perhaps TRBD1 as D (5 bases). V lost 0 bases, J lost 4 bases, and 10 bases lay in between. This CDR3 is built from 14 residues. Germline lookup yields CDR1 SGDLS and CDR2 YYNGEE. For the CDR3, the DNA is TGTGCCAGCAGCGTAGCTTCAGGGTCCACTGAAGCTTTCTTT. Protein sequence: CASSVASGSTEAFF.

The CDR3 coding sequence is TGTGCCAGCAGTTTAAGGGGCAGAACACACACAGATACGCAGTATTTT. Translated: CASSLRGRTHTDTQYF. The chain recombines TRBV27 with TRBJ2-3, with D possibly matching TRBD1 (5 bases). In germline, CDR1 is MNHEY, CDR2 SMNVEV (reference sequence). The length of the CDR3 is 16 residues. Trimming removed 2 bases at V and 2 bases at J, with 14 bases between.

This clone was detected a few times. V is TRBV6-5 and J is TRBJ2-2; the match to TRBD2 covers 10 bases. The ends lost 5 bases at V and 8 bases at J; junction bases unmatched: 8. This CDR3 spans 15 amino acids. Germline CDR1 reads MNHEY; CDR2 reads SVGAGI. The CDR3 DNA reads as TGTGCCAGCAGTCGGACTAGCGGATTACAAGGGGAGCTGTTTTTT. Its protein is CASSRTSGLQGELFF.

The chain recombines TRBV12-3 or TRBV12-4 with TRBJ1-2; D is possibly TRBD1 (6 bases). With 7 bases removed from V and 2 bases from J, the gap between germline ends came to 11 bases. This CDR3 has 13 amino acids. CDR3 sequence reads: CASTRDINYGYTF. The CDR3 coding sequence is TGTGCCAGCACCCGGGACATAAACTATGGCTACACCTTC.

The chain employs TRBV5-6 and TRBJ2-3; TRBD2 aligns across 8 bases. Losses at the gene ends were 0 bases for V and 4 bases for J; bases not matched to a gene: 1. CDR1 and CDR2 (germline): SGHDT, YYEEEE. This CDR3 comprises 14 residues. CDR3 DNA: TGTGCCAGCAGCTTGGACGGGGGGGCAGATACGCAGTATTTT. It yields the protein CASSLDGGADTQYF.

J is TRBJ2-7 and V is TRBV7-6; tentatively, D is TRBD2 (5 bases). Trimming took off 1 base at V and 7 bases at J, with 20 bases between the two ends. Germline values: CDR1 SGHVS, CDR2 FNYEAQ. The CDR3 length is 16 residues. The CDR3 region has the DNA TGTGCCAGCAGCTTAGTAGCATCGCCACATACGGGGGAGCAGTACTTC. Amino acids: CASSLVASPHTGEQYF.

The rearrangement links TRBV28 to TRBJ2-5; unclear D gene. The V end lost 3 bases, the J end lost 5 bases, and 7 bases lay between the germline ends. Germline V CDR1 and CDR2: MDHEN, SYDVKM. CDR3 length: 12 amino acids. The CDR3: CASSFTPETQYF. CDR3 DNA sequence: TGTGCCAGCAGTTTTACACCGGAGACCCAGTACTTC.

This rearrangement joins TRBV18 to TRBJ2-7; maybe TRBD1 (6 bases). The CDR3 extends over 16 amino acids. CDR1 and CDR2 from the germline V gene are KGHSH and LQKENI. With 2 bases removed from V and 4 bases from J, the gap between germline ends came to 18 bases. The CDR3 loop reads CASSPVVGALGYEQYF. The CDR3 bases are TGTGCCAGCTCACCAGTTGTGGGGGCGTTGGGATACGAGCAGTACTTC.

V and J are TRBV7-9 and TRBJ2-1; D is uncertain. Germline lookup yields CDR1 SEHNR and CDR2 FQNEAQ (reference sequence). The CDR3 is 11 residues long. Trimming removed 5 bases at V and 10 bases at J, with 9 bases between. CDR3 coding DNA: TGTGCCAGCAGCGTAAACAGAGAGCAGTTCTTC. Amino acid sequence: CASSVNREQFF.

The chain links TRBV6-6 to TRBJ2-5, with 9 positions matching TRBD1. Unmatched junction bases numbered 8, after V lost 4 bases and J lost 2 bases. Germline V gives CDR1 MNHNY, CDR2 SVGAGI (reference sequence). The length of the CDR3 is 16 residues. This chain's CDR3 is CASSSPKTGGQETQYF. The CDR3 DNA sequence: TGTGCCAGCAGTTCCCCGAAGACAGGGGGTCAAGAGACCCAGTACTTC.

The chain recombines TRBV12-3 or TRBV12-4 with TRBJ1-2, with unresolved D. V lost 4 bases to trimming and J lost 2 bases, with 8 bases between them. CDR3 size: 13 residues. The CDR3, as DNA: TGTGCCAGCAGTTCCAGAACGAACTATGGCTACACCTTC. It translates to CASSSRTNYGYTF.

The chain uses TRBV6-5 and TRBJ1-4, with 9 bases identical to TRBD1. Per the germline V gene, CDR1 is MNHEY and CDR2 is SVGAGI. The CDR3 extends over 16 amino acids. The junction had 3 bases not matched to a gene; V was cut back by 4 bases and J by 0 bases. The DNA for the CDR3 is TGTGCCAGCAGTTTGACAGGGGGTGCAACTAATGAAAAACTGTTTTTT. Translating it yields CASSLTGGATNEKLFF.

The chain carries TRBV28 and TRBJ2-6; D unclear. There are 15 residues in the CDR3. CDR1 MDHEN and CDR2 SYDVKM come from the germline V gene. V lost 1 base to trimming and J lost 0 bases, with 4 bases between them. The CDR3 coding sequence is TGTGCCAGCAGTTTATTCCGCTCTGGGGCCAACGTCCTGACTTTC. Residues: CASSLFRSGANVLTF.

This chain links TRBV24-1 with TRBJ1-2, with a weak D call TRBD1 (6 bases). V gave up 7 bases and J gave up 2 bases, with 10 bases separating them. Germline V gives CDR1 KGHDR, CDR2 SFDVKD. The CDR3 is 13 residues long. CDR3 sequence (DNA): TGTGCCACCAGCCTAGGACAGAACTATGGCTACACCTTC. Residues: CATSLGQNYGYTF.

This clone was detected only once. The chain has TRBV19 and TRBJ2-1; 9 nucleotides line up with TRBD1. Germline V CDR1 and CDR2: LNHDA, SQIVND (reference sequence). The CDR3 is made up of 15 amino acids. V lost 8 bases and J lost 2; bases outside the gene matches: 7. Here the CDR3 reads CASHRDRATYNEQFF. Written as DNA, the CDR3 is TGTGCCAGTCACCGGGACAGGGCCACCTACAATGAGCAGTTCTTC.

The chain joins TRBV24-1 to TRBJ1-5, with unresolved D. Trimming cost V 4 bases and J 7 bases, with 7 bases left between them. CDR3 length: 12 amino acids. Germline V gene data show CDR1 as KGHDR and CDR2 as SFDVKD. For the CDR3, the DNA is TGTGCCACCAGTGAGGCAGGACAGCCCCAGCATTTT. Protein: CATSEAGQPQHF.

The chain carries TRBV11-2 and TRBJ1-3; TRBD1 might be the D (6 bases). Germline values: CDR1 SGHAT, CDR2 FQNNGV. Trimming cost V 1 base and J 3 bases, with 13 bases left between them. The CDR3 runs 16 residues. CDR3 in DNA: TGTGCCAGCAGCTTAGGTCTCAGGGGCTTTGGAAACACCATATATTTT. This translates into CASSLGLRGFGNTIYF.

The chain carries TRBV5-6 and TRBJ1-2; TRBD1 is a possible D gene (5 bases). The CDR3 runs to 14 residues. Germline loops: CDR1 SGHDT, CDR2 YYEEEE. The V end was cut by 4 bases, the J end by 8 bases, with 18 bases between. This CDR3 is CASSPRVSQEGYTF. Written as DNA, the CDR3 is TGTGCCAGCAGCCCCAGGGTGTCGCAGGAGGGCTACACCTTC.

The CDR3 DNA reads as TGTGCCAGTAGTATATCTAGGAGCCCGAACACTGAAGCTTTCTTT. It yields the protein CASSISRSPNTEAFF. This chain connects TRBV19 to TRBJ1-1; D gene unclear. V lost 2 bases, J lost 1 base, and 11 bases lay in between. Germline lookup yields CDR1 LNHDA and CDR2 SQIVND (reference sequence). CDR3 size: 15 residues.

This clone was counted a few times. The rearrangement links TRBV27 to TRBJ2-1; D might be TRBD1 (6 bases). This CDR3 comprises 14 residues. Germline CDR1 is MNHEY and CDR2 is SMNVEV (reference sequence). The V end was cut by 6 bases, the J end by 7 bases, with 16 bases between. The CDR3 here is CASSTKSRGNEQFF. CDR3 nucleotides: TGTGCCAGCAGCACTAAATCCAGGGGAAATGAGCAGTTCTTC.

The rearrangement links TRBV7-8 to TRBJ2-3, with D possibly TRBD2 on 5 matching bases. Germline-derived CDR1 and CDR2 are SGHVS and FQNEAQ. The CDR3 covers 15 residues. With 2 bases removed from V and 2 bases from J, the gap between germline ends came to 11 bases. CDR3 DNA sequence: TGTGCCAGCAGCTTATCTAGCCGGGACACAGATACGCAGTATTTT. It codes for CASSLSSRDTDTQYF.

The V call is TRBV28, the J call TRBJ2-1; 10 nucleotides agree with TRBD2. CDR1 and CDR2 (germline): MDHEN, SYDVKM. Unmatched junction bases numbered 5, after V lost 8 bases and J lost 1 base. The CDR3 runs 15 residues. CDR3 in amino acids: CASVSGGASYNEQFF. Here the CDR3 DNA reads TGTGCCAGCGTAAGCGGGGGGGCTTCCTACAATGAGCAGTTCTTC.

CDR3 DNA sequence: TGTGCCAGCAGCCAAGCGCGGGGGGTTGGTCAAGAGACCCAGTACTTC. Protein sequence: CASSQARGVGQETQYF. The chain couples TRBV3-1 (or the pseudogene TRBV3-2) to TRBJ2-5; TRBD2 matches 8 bases. V lost 1 base and J lost 2; bases outside the gene matches: 6. The CDR3 runs 16 residues. Germline V lookup: CDR1 LGHDT, CDR2 YNNKEL (reference sequence).

This chain joins TRBV4-1 and TRBJ2-1; 7 nucleotides line up with TRBD1. Germline CDR1 and CDR2: MGHRA and YSYEKL. CDR3 size: 16 residues. V was pared by 2 bases and J by 2 bases, with 6 bases of the junction left unmatched. This chain's CDR3 is CASSQPGQVTYNEQFF. The DNA of the CDR3 is TGCGCCAGCAGCCAACCTGGACAGGTAACCTACAATGAGCAGTTCTTC.